This T cell receptor beta chain was sequenced for a study of blood T cell repertoires in COVID-19 (TCRdb year 2020). For context, the study as a whole: The collaborator samples originated in the United States, Italy and Spain and spanned the acute and convalescent phases of COVID-19. The material from the prospective study consisted of cDNA or gDNA derived from T cells, B-cell-depleted T cells, or PBMCs. Subjects who had been exposed to COVID-19, were actively infected with it, or had recovered from it provided the deeply sampled blood TCRbeta repertoires that made up the dataset. The repertoires were released in a freely available public database intended as a resource for research on the immune response to SARS-CoV-2. Samples were obtained from the ongoing ImmuneRACE study (first 160 participants) and from 1,254 subjects provided by 6 global collaborators. Sample metadata almost always included a de-identified subject ID, COVID-19 status, age in years and sex. Where available, HLA class I and class II types were obtained from metadata supplied by the sample provider rather than from assay-based typing. Results the study describes overall, beyond this receptor: The amount of clinical and demographic metadata varied by source and participant and was provided uncurated.

For this clone: It lacks a known antigen. Per-base quality was not reported, and no clone a single base away is much larger than it.

TCRbeta CDR3 regions were amplified from genomic DNA by means of the immunoSEQ Assay, a bias-controlled multiplex PCR. The study's processing was this. Nucleated cell counts per sample were estimated from amplification of reference gene primers within the assay. To quantify the absolute abundance of each unique TCRbeta CDR3 rearrangement, sequence reads were collapsed and filtered. Productive Simpson clonality was computed per sample as the square root of Simpson's diversity index over productive rearrangements. TCRdb carries this immuneACCESS record with in-frame sequences only. Its versions omit some clonotypes, under half of them owing to an unresolved V gene in the studies checked, with the rest unexplained. V, J and clone size were drawn from that table, and D and trimming were deduced from the DNA. This sample has a few hundred thousand clones in its table, and over 80% of those were observed once. In total, the top ten clones hold approximately 9% of the sample.

In the prospective study, participants were roughly 18 to 95 years old, resided in approximately 22 geographic areas of the United States, and were enrolled through a virtual design. Cohort assignment in the prospective study relied on participant-reported clinical history from a screening survey and a study questionnaire. For ImmuneRACE Cohort 3, a participant was defined as recovered based on two consecutive negative NP/OP PCR tests, clearance by a healthcare professional, or resolution of symptoms. In the prospective study, whole blood, serum and a nasopharyngeal or oropharyngeal swab were collected from each participant by mobile phlebotomists. Prospective study participants could optionally give additional blood draws and questionnaires over an approximately 2-month period. Before DNA extraction, prospective study blood samples were shipped either frozen or at room temperature. In the germline V gene (reference sequence), CDR1 corresponds to MNHNY and CDR2 to SVGAGI. The junction carries 16 bases between V and J, which are trimmed by 6 bases and 2 bases respectively. The CDR3 sequence holds 15 residues, the cysteine and phenylalanine included. Only the CDR3 DNA is retained, 45 bases long and in frame from the first base.

The chain is made from TRBV6-6 and TRBJ2-5, with TRBD1 tentatively as D gene (6 bases match). Sequenced sample: PBMCs or T cells enriched from blood (not recorded which). The receptor was derived from a woman between 18 and 29 years old who had recovered from COVID-19. This receptor carries the CDR3 CASSYRTARQETQYF. At the DNA level, the sequence is TGTGCCAGCAGCTATCGGACAGCCAGACAAGAGACCCAGTACTTC.